A single sample is the source of the 32 T cell receptor beta chains below, sequenced in a study of T cells in localized non-small cell lung cancer. TCRdb keeps only in-frame clones here, not all; method: immunoSEQ multiplex PCR. The repertoire holds 55,000 to 75,000 clones, with more than 85% as singletons. Sample: peripheral blood, taken before any cancer treatment. These TCRs come from a man between 40 and 75 years old with stage I lung adenocarcinoma.

V usage is TRBV19 and J usage is TRBJ1-5; 10 bases align to TRBD1. The germline gives CDR1 LNHDA, CDR2 SQIVND (reference sequence). The CDR3 extends over 16 amino acids. With V trimmed by 7 bases and J by 5 bases, 11 bases remained unmatched. The CDR3 coding sequence is TGTGCCAGTAAGCCCCCGGGGGACAGGGGATATCAGCCCCAGCATTTT. Amino acid sequence: CASKPPGDRGYQPQHF.

The count of this clone is one. The chain employs TRBV6-1 and TRBJ1-1; no definite D call. Trimming left V 9 bases short and J 0 bases short, with 14 bases between. Per germline, CDR1 MNHNS and CDR2 SASEGT. The length of the CDR3 is 14 residues. The CDR3 reads CASLQSLMNTEAFF. DNA for the CDR3: TGTGCCAGTTTACAGTCTTTAATGAACACTGAAGCTTTCTTT.

The V gene is TRBV5-6, the J gene TRBJ2-7, with 10 nucleotides matching TRBD2. Per germline, CDR1 SGHDT and CDR2 YYEEEE. This CDR3 has 15 residues. Losses at the gene ends were 4 bases for V and 3 bases for J; bases not matched to a gene: 7. The CDR3 loop reads CASSPGLALNYEQYF. CDR3 nucleotide sequence: TGTGCCAGCAGCCCGGGACTAGCGTTGAACTACGAGCAGTACTTC.

The chain is built from TRBV28 and TRBJ1-5; 8 bases agree with TRBD1. Germline V gene sequence: CDR1 MDHEN, CDR2 SYDVKM. Trimming at V came to 4 bases and at J to 9 bases, leaving 8 bases not matched to a gene. The CDR3 totals 14 residues. The CDR3 reads CASSSPGQGRPQHF. As DNA, the CDR3 is TGTGCCAGCAGTTCCCCAGGACAGGGTCGGCCCCAGCATTTT. The entire variable domain, with the rest obtained from reference TRBV28 and TRBJ1-5, is as follows: DVKVTQSSRYLVKRTGEKVFLECVQDMDHENMFWYRQDPGLGLRLIYFSYDVKMKEKGDIPEGYSVSREKKERFSLILESASTNQTSMYLCASSSPGQGRPQHFGDGTRLSIL.

The chain has TRBV4-3 and TRBJ2-1; D uncertain. V shed 0 bases and J shed 0 bases, with 15 bases lying between them. The CDR3 totals 18 residues. Germline CDR1 and CDR2: LGHNA and YSLEER. Here the CDR3 DNA reads TGCGCCAGCAGCCAAGAGCCCCCTCACACGAGCTCCTACAATGAGCAGTTCTTC. This codes for CASSQEPPHTSSYNEQFF.

V and J are TRBV25-1 and TRBJ1-2; no clear D. This CDR3 contains 15 residues. From germline, CDR1 is MGHDK and CDR2 SYGVNS. Trimming left V 0 bases short and J 3 bases short, with 11 bases between. The CDR3, as DNA: TGTGCCAGCAGTGAATATGGGCAGGAGTACTATGGCTACACCTTC. It yields the protein CASSEYGQEYYGYTF.

The CDR3, as DNA: TGTGCCAGCAGCTTGAGTATTAGCGTTGATGAGCAGTTCTTC. This translates into CASSLSISVDEQFF. The V and J genes are TRBV5-4 and TRBJ2-1; D perhaps matches TRBD2 (5 bases). The ends were cut back, 1 base at V and 8 bases at J, with 13 bases in the middle. Germline V gives CDR1 SGHNT, CDR2 YYREEE (reference sequence). The CDR3 consists of 14 residues.

The CDR3 DNA reads as TGTGCCAGCAGCCCGCGGGGAATTGAAGCTTTCTTT. Translation: CASSPRGIEAFF. The chain joins TRBV7-8 to TRBJ1-1, with no clear D. V gave up 5 bases and J gave up 7 bases, with 11 bases separating them. Germline-derived CDR1 and CDR2 are SGHVS and FQNEAQ. This CDR3 contains 12 residues.

The J gene is TRBJ2-3, the V gene TRBV2; D possibly uses TRBD1 or TRBD2 (6 bases each). Germline V CDR1 and CDR2: SNHLY, FYNNEI. V was shortened by 5 bases and J by 4 bases, with 16 bases between the two germline ends. This CDR3 comprises 15 residues. The CDR3 coding sequence is TGTGCCAGCAGTTACAACAGTGGGGGGCCAGATACGCAGTATTTT. As protein: CASSYNSGGPDTQYF. Filled out from reference TRBV2 and TRBJ2-3, the complete variable domain reads EPEVTQTPSHQVTQMGQEVILRCVPISNHLYFYWYRQILGQKVEFLVSFYNNEISEKSEIFDDQFSVERPDGSNFTLKIRSTKLEDSAMYFCASSYNSGGPDTQYFGPGTRLTVL.

The chain uses TRBV5-1 and TRBJ1-1; tentative D call: TRBD1 (5 bases). The V end lost 4 bases, the J end lost 2 bases, and 15 bases lay between the germline ends. Looked up from germline, CDR1 is SGHRS and CDR2 is YFSETQ. The CDR3 runs 15 residues. In DNA, the CDR3 is TGCGCCAGCAGCCCATCGGCAGGGTATAACACTGAAGCTTTCTTT. It encodes CASSPSAGYNTEAFF.

The V and J genes are TRBV29-1 and TRBJ2-1; D unclear. The CDR3 sequence is 10 residues long. Germline CDR1 is SQVTM and CDR2 is ANQGSEA. Trimming pared 5 bases from V and 5 bases from J, leaving 4 bases between. The CDR3 sequence is CSVWDNEQFF. CDR3 DNA: TGCAGCGTTTGGGACAATGAGCAGTTCTTC.

The chain employs TRBV6-1 and TRBJ2-1; TRBD1 is a possible D gene (6 bases). CDR3 length equals 15 residues. V was pared by 5 bases and J by 3 bases, with 14 bases between. Germline V gene lookup returns CDR1 MNHNS and CDR2 SASEGT. CDR3 DNA: TGTGCCAGCAGTATGAACACAGGGTACTACAATGAGCAGTTCTTC. This sequence encodes CASSMNTGYYNEQFF.

This chain uses TRBV23-1 with TRBJ2-2, with TRBD1 matching 8 bases. TRBV23-1 is given ORF status, its function remaining uncertain. Trimming at V came to 6 bases and at J to 3 bases, leaving 18 bases not matched to a gene. The CDR3 spans 19 residues. CDR3 loop: CASSPPGQDKGRYTGELFF. In DNA form, the CDR3 reads TGCGCCAGCAGCCCACCGGGACAGGATAAGGGTAGGTACACCGGGGAGCTGTTTTTT.

The gene calls are TRBV9 and TRBJ2-5; maybe TRBD1 (6 bases). Germline CDR1 and CDR2: SGDLS and YYNGEE. Trimming stripped 3 bases from V and 4 bases from J, with 10 bases between. The CDR3 length is 13 residues. CDR3 sequence reads: CASSGRGIETQYF. In nucleotides, the CDR3 is TGTGCCAGCAGCGGCAGGGGTATAGAGACCCAGTACTTC.

The V call is TRBV5-4, the J call TRBJ2-1, with 7 bases identical to TRBD2. The CDR3 has 15 amino acids. After removal of 4 bases from V and 4 bases from J, the junction contained 8 bases not matched to a gene. Looked up from germline, CDR1 is SGHNT and CDR2 is YYREEE (reference sequence). The CDR3 sequence is CASSPTSAHYNEQFF. For the CDR3, the DNA is TGTGCCAGCAGCCCTACTAGCGCACATTACAATGAGCAGTTCTTC.

The V and J genes are TRBV7-2 and TRBJ2-2; D not certain. The CDR3 covers 13 residues. Germline V gene sequence: CDR1 SGHTA, CDR2 FQGNSA. V was cut by 2 bases and J by 7 bases, with 8 bases left in between. DNA for the CDR3: TGTGCCAGCAGCTTAATGTTCGACGGGGAGCTGTTTTTT. It yields the protein CASSLMFDGELFF.

This chain joins TRBV7-2 and TRBJ1-5, with 9 bases aligning to TRBD1. This CDR3 region has 19 residues. Germline V gene lookup returns CDR1 SGHTA and CDR2 FQGNSA. J gave up 6 bases and V 0 bases, and 15 bases lay outside the gene matches. The CDR3 loop reads CASSLASIGQGREGQPQHF. In DNA, the CDR3 is TGTGCCAGCAGCTTAGCATCTATAGGACAGGGGCGGGAAGGTCAGCCCCAGCATTTT.

The chain employs TRBV27 and TRBJ2-7; no clear D. V lost 4 bases and J lost 0, with 7 bases in between. CDR1 is MNHEY and CDR2 is SMNVEV in the germline V gene (reference sequence). This CDR3 has 13 residues. The CDR3 loop is CASSWLSSYEQYF. CDR3 coding DNA: TGTGCCAGCAGTTGGTTGAGCTCCTACGAGCAGTACTTC.

This chain joins TRBV7-6 and TRBJ2-7; D perhaps matches TRBD2 (6 bases). V lost 1 base and J 5 bases, leaving 18 bases between the germline ends. CDR1 SGHVS and CDR2 FNYEAQ come from the germline V gene. The CDR3 length is 16 residues. CDR3 loop: CASSLGGGATRHEQYF. The CDR3 region has the DNA TGTGCCAGCAGCTTAGGGGGCGGGGCGACGAGACACGAGCAGTACTTC. The full variable domain, its missing parts supplied by reference TRBV7-6 and TRBJ2-7, is GAGVSQSPRYKVTKRGQDVALRCDPISGHVSLYWYRQALGQGPEFLTYFNYEAQQDKSGLPNDRFSAERPEGSISTLTIQRTEQRDSAMYRCASSLGGGATRHEQYFGPGTRLTVT.

The chain links TRBV4-1 to TRBJ1-4; D is possibly TRBD1 (5 bases). The CDR3 runs to 15 residues. Germline CDR1 MGHRA, CDR2 YSYEKL. Between the trimmed V and J ends, which lost 0 bases and 0 bases, there was a span of 5 bases. In nucleotides, the CDR3 is TGCGCCAGCAGCCAAGACAGGGCAACTAATGAAAAACTGTTTTTT. It codes for CASSQDRATNEKLFF.

The chain links TRBV19 to TRBJ1-2; D might be TRBD1 (6 bases). The germline gives CDR1 LNHDA, CDR2 SQIVND (reference sequence). The CDR3 is 15 amino acids. V was shortened by 1 base and J by 0 bases, with 9 bases between the two germline ends. This chain's CDR3 is CASSIVDSTNYGYTF. The CDR3 DNA is TGTGCCAGTAGTATAGTGGACAGTACTAACTATGGCTACACCTTC.

The chain uses TRBV7-9 and TRBJ2-1; tentatively, D is TRBD1 (6 bases). Trimming stripped 7 bases from V and 0 bases from J, with 13 bases between. CDR3 length: 15 residues. From germline, CDR1 is SEHNR and CDR2 FQNEAQ (reference sequence). In DNA form, the CDR3 reads TGTGCCAGCATCCTCGGACAGAGCTCCTACAATGAGCAGTTCTTC. Its translation is CASILGQSSYNEQFF.

V is TRBV6-1 and J is TRBJ1-4; D gene ambiguous. The germline V gene encodes CDR1 MNHNS and CDR2 SASEGT. Between the trimmed V and J ends, which lost 2 bases and 6 bases, there was a span of 13 bases. The CDR3 runs to 15 residues. The chain's CDR3 is CASSELDGSDEKLFF. The CDR3 DNA is TGTGCCAGCAGTGAACTGGACGGGTCGGATGAAAAACTGTTTTTT.

The chain uses TRBV7-9 and TRBJ2-7; no definite D call. Germline V gives CDR1 SEHNR, CDR2 FQNEAQ (reference sequence). The CDR3 loop spans 12 amino acids. V lost 1 base and J 6 bases, leaving 7 bases between the germline ends. In DNA, the CDR3 is TGTGCCAGCAGCTTAGGTAGGAGCGAGCAGTACTTC. This codes for CASSLGRSEQYF.

The V and J genes are TRBV7-6 and TRBJ1-1, with a possible D match to TRBD1 (6 bases). The V end lost 0 bases, the J end lost 7 bases, and 15 bases lay between the germline ends. The CDR3 runs to 15 residues. Germline V lookup: CDR1 SGHVS, CDR2 FNYEAQ. DNA for the CDR3: TGTGCCAGCAGCTTAGCGGTCGAAGGGGGGAGTGAAGCTTTCTTT. This codes for CASSLAVEGGSEAFF. Variable domain in full (rest from reference TRBV7-6 and TRBJ1-1): GAGVSQSPRYKVTKRGQDVALRCDPISGHVSLYWYRQALGQGPEFLTYFNYEAQQDKSGLPNDRFSAERPEGSISTLTIQRTEQRDSAMYRCASSLAVEGGSEAFFGQGTRLTVV.

The chain recombines TRBV13 with TRBJ1-2, with TRBD1 as a possible D gene (5 bases). In germline, CDR1 is PRHDT, CDR2 FYEKMQ (reference sequence). V lost 0 bases to trimming and J lost 3 bases, with 5 bases between them. The CDR3 is made up of 13 amino acids. DNA of the CDR3: TGTGCCAGCAGCTTAGGGACAGACTATGGCTACACCTTC. The encoded protein is CASSLGTDYGYTF.

This clone was observed a few times. The genes are TRBV20-1 and TRBJ1-2; no clear D. V shed 3 bases and J shed 8 bases, with 4 bases lying between them. The germline V gene encodes CDR1 DFQATT and CDR2 SNEGSKA (reference sequence). CDR3 length equals 9 residues. CDR3 in amino acids: CSASDGYTF. The CDR3 nucleotides read TGCAGTGCTAGTGACGGCTACACCTTC.

This chain joins TRBV5-4 and TRBJ2-1, with D perhaps TRBD1 (5 bases). This CDR3 spans 14 amino acids. V was pared by 4 bases and J by 8 bases, with 16 bases between. Germline V CDR1 and CDR2: SGHNT, YYREEE (reference sequence). The CDR3 here is CASSPGPRGDEQFF. The CDR3 nucleotides read TGTGCCAGCAGCCCAGGACCTAGGGGCGATGAGCAGTTCTTC.

This clone showed up just once. The J gene is TRBJ2-7, the V gene TRBV4-1, with 7 bases fitting TRBD2. V lost 1 base to trimming and J lost 0 bases; unmatched junction nucleotides: 6. Germline V lookup: CDR1 MGHRA, CDR2 YSYEKL. The CDR3 length is 16 residues. The CDR3 DNA is TGCGCCAGCAGCCAAGGCTCTAGCGGACGCTCCTACGAGCAGTACTTC. Translated: CASSQGSSGRSYEQYF.

The V and J genes are TRBV7-8 and TRBJ1-1; possibly TRBD1 for D (5 bases). This CDR3 is built from 15 residues. Germline V gene sequence: CDR1 SGHVS, CDR2 FQNEAQ. The V end was cut by 4 bases, the J end by 0 bases, with 12 bases between. CDR3 DNA: TGTGCCAGCAGCTCTTCGACAGTTATGAACACTGAAGCTTTCTTT. This gives the protein CASSSSTVMNTEAFF.

This chain connects TRBV7-9 to TRBJ1-1; no reliable D call. Germline V CDR1 and CDR2: SEHNR, FQNEAQ (reference sequence). The V end lost 5 bases, the J end lost 5 bases, and 21 bases lay between the germline ends. The CDR3 contains 16 residues. Here the CDR3 reads CASSPWAAPRGTEAFF. The DNA of the CDR3 is TGTGCCAGCAGCCCATGGGCCGCGCCTCGAGGAACTGAAGCTTTCTTT.

V gene TRBV18 combines with J gene TRBJ2-5; 16 bases are shared with TRBD2. Trimming cost V 4 bases and J 5 bases; bases outside gene matches: 13. The germline V gene has CDR1 KGHSH and CDR2 LQKENI. The CDR3 consists of 19 residues. CDR3 coding DNA: TGTGCCAGCTCACACAACACCGGGACTAGCGGGAGGGCCATGGAGACCCAGTACTTC. Protein: CASSHNTGTSGRAMETQYF.